These 16 T cell receptor beta chains share one sample of origin, sequenced in a study of regulatory T cells in long-lasting Graves disease. The time point here: newly diagnosed GD, antithyroid drugs for less than 3 months. The TCR library was made from RNA that had been extracted from PBMCs in TRIzol. iRepertoire HTBI primers and Arm-PCR of CDR3 regions built TCR beta libraries. TCRdb re-called the multiplex PCR reads through MiXCR, storing one row per CDR3 protein. This table holds 530,000 or so distinct CDR3 sequences, around 16% found once. These same data were also listed under a study on T cells in Graves' hyperthyroidism and ophthalmopathy.

Sequenced material: peripheral blood mononuclear cells (PBMCs), taken at new diagnosis, from a patient treated with antithyroid drugs. The receptors shown here come from a man aged 18 to 30 with Graves disease.

This clonotype was detected ten times or more. The V and J genes are TRBV12-3 or TRBV12-4 and TRBJ2-4; D unresolved. The ends were cut back, 7 bases at V and 0 bases at J, with 13 bases in the middle. The CDR3 consists of 15 residues. CDR3 in amino acids: CASTPAREAKNIQYF. The CDR3 DNA reads TGTGCCAGCACCCCCGCCAGAGAAGCCAAAAACATTCAGTACTTC.

This clonotype was detected only a few times. The chain has TRBV6-5 and TRBJ1-4; D not resolved. The germline V gene encodes CDR1 MNHEY and CDR2 SVGAGI. The CDR3 is 16 amino acids. Trimming stripped 0 bases from V and 0 bases from J, with 8 bases between. This chain's CDR3 is CASSYSMVATNEKLFF. The CDR3, as DNA: TGTGCCAGCAGTTACTCGATGGTAGCAACTAATGAAAAACTGTTTTTT.

Ten or more counts support this clonotype. V is TRBV28 and J is TRBJ2-7; 9 positions match TRBD2. The CDR3 extends over 15 amino acids. Germline loops: CDR1 MDHEN, CDR2 SYDVKM. V trimming: 4 bases; J trimming: 3 bases; junction bases outside the gene matches: 7. The CDR3 here is CASSSRGLALYEQYF. In DNA form, the CDR3 reads TGTGCCAGCAGTTCCCGGGGACTAGCCCTCTACGAGCAGTACTTC.

This clonotype was recorded at least ten times. The CDR3 here is CASSKDQGAADTEAFF. Here the CDR3 DNA reads TGCGCCAGCAGCAAAGATCAGGGGGCGGCGGACACTGAAGCTTTCTTT. The V call is TRBV5-1, the J call TRBJ1-1; 8 bases match TRBD1. The CDR3 is 16 amino acids. In germline, CDR1 is SGHRS, CDR2 YFSETQ. Trimming removed 4 bases from V and 3 bases from J; junction bases left unmatched: 11.

The gene calls are TRBV19 and TRBJ2-7; D is perhaps TRBD1 or TRBD2 (5 bases each). The CDR3 has 14 amino acids. The V and J ends lost 3 bases and 6 bases respectively, with 15 bases between them. CDR1 and CDR2 (germline): LNHDA, SQIVND (reference sequence). The CDR3 DNA reads TGTGCCAGTAGTATGGCAGGGAGAAGCACCGAGCAGTACTTC. It translates to CASSMAGRSTEQYF.

About this clonotype: One base away lies a much larger clone, so this may be a sequencing read error. This chain connects TRBV28 to TRBJ2-7; D is tentatively TRBD1 or TRBD2 (5 bases each). CDR1 and CDR2 (germline): MDHEN, SYDVKM. Between the trimmed V and J ends, which lost 2 bases and 3 bases, there was a span of 11 bases. The CDR3 covers 14 residues. This CDR3 reads CASSLGDPIYEQYF. CDR3 DNA sequence: TGTGCCAGCAGTTTAGGGGACCCAATCTACGAGCAGTACTTC.

This clonotype showed up many times. The chain has TRBV30 and TRBJ2-3; D not resolved. The CDR3 length is 13 residues. CDR1 and CDR2 from the germline V gene are GTSNPN and SVGIG (reference sequence). V was trimmed by 0 bases and J by 6 bases, leaving 10 bases between them. The CDR3: CAWSVPGRDTQYF. CDR3 DNA: TGTGCCTGGAGTGTACCGGGTCGGGATACGCAGTATTTT.

The sample holds many counts of this clonotype. The J gene is TRBJ2-7, the V gene TRBV20-1, with 8 bases aligning to TRBD2. Losses at the gene ends were 5 bases for V and 1 base for J; bases not matched to a gene: 4. This CDR3 is built from 13 residues. CDR1 is DFQATT, CDR2 SNEGSKA, per germline (reference sequence). For the CDR3, the DNA is TGCAGTGCTCAAGCGGGAGCGTCCTACGAGCAGTACTTC. Residues: CSAQAGASYEQYF.

This clonotype was counted at least ten times. The J gene is TRBJ1-1, the V gene TRBV2; tentative D call: TRBD1 (5 bases). Germline CDR1 SNHLY, CDR2 FYNNEI. The CDR3 runs to 13 residues. V lost 7 bases, J lost 1 base, and 10 bases lay in between. The CDR3 DNA follows: TGTGCCAGCAATCGGGGCCCGAACACTGAAGCTTTCTTT. Translated, it gives CASNRGPNTEAFF.

This clonotype occurred many times. J is TRBJ1-1 and V is TRBV5-1; 9 bases align to TRBD1. Germline V gene lookup returns CDR1 SGHRS and CDR2 YFSETQ. Trimming at V came to 2 bases and at J to 2 bases, leaving 4 bases not matched to a gene. This CDR3 comprises 15 residues. The CDR3 here is CASSFLQGANTEAFF. In DNA, the CDR3 is TGCGCCAGCAGCTTTTTACAGGGGGCCAACACTGAAGCTTTCTTT. Based on the CDR3 plus reference TRBV5-1 and TRBJ1-1, the full variable domain is KAGVTQTPRYLIKTRGQQVTLSCSPISGHRSVSWYQQTPGQGLQFLFEYFSETQRNKGNFPGRFSGRQFSNSRSEMNVSTLELGDSALYLCASSFLQGANTEAFFGQGTRLTVV.

This clonotype appeared a few times. The rearrangement uses TRBV27 and TRBJ2-3; no reliable D call. In germline, CDR1 is MNHEY, CDR2 SMNVEV (reference sequence). Trimming removed 5 bases at V and 2 bases at J, with 23 bases between. CDR3 length: 18 residues. CDR3 sequence reads: CASSPPPRLEPNTDTQYF. CDR3 nucleotides: TGTGCCAGCAGTCCCCCCCCGCGACTTGAACCTAACACAGATACGCAGTATTTT.

This clonotype has a handful of counts. Germline is not matched at one junction end, which may reflect a read error. V and J are TRBV5-1 and TRBJ2-7; 7 bases are shared with TRBD2. The CDR3 covers 14 residues. Germline assignment: CDR1 SGHRS and CDR2 YFSETQ. CDR3 in DNA: TGCGCCAGCGGCTTGGCGGGGGAAAGATACGAGCAGTACTTC. The encoded protein is CASGLAGERYEQYF. Full variable domain (missing parts from reference TRBV5-1 and TRBJ2-7): KAGVTQTPRYLIKTRGQQVTLSCSPISGHRSVSWYQQTPGQGLQFLFEYFSETQRNKGNFPGRFSGRQFSNSRSEMNVSTLELGDSALYLCASGLAGERYEQYFGPGTRLTVT.

This clonotype was observed at least ten times. The chain recombines TRBV2 with TRBJ2-1; possible D gene TRBD1, 6 bases. The CDR3 has 13 residues. Trimming left V 8 bases short and J 3 bases short, with 11 bases between. Germline CDR1 and CDR2: SNHLY and FYNNEI. The CDR3 loop is CASGTQGYNEQFF. The CDR3 DNA reads as TGTGCCAGCGGGACACAAGGCTACAATGAGCAGTTCTTC.

About this clonotype: Just one base apart from a much larger clone, this may be a read error. CDR3 nucleotide sequence: TGCAGCGTTGAAGAGGGTGGAACAGGGGACAGCGAGCAGTACTTC. It yields the protein CSVEEGGTGDSEQYF. This chain joins TRBV29-1 and TRBJ2-7, with 7 bases fitting TRBD1. Germline-derived CDR1 and CDR2 are SQVTM and ANQGSEA. This CDR3 has 15 amino acids. V shed 0 bases and J 6 bases; nucleotides not matched to a gene: 11.

This clonotype was counted a few times. V is TRBV7-3 and J is TRBJ2-7; no clear D gene. Trimming stripped 5 bases from V and 1 base from J, with 18 bases between. Looked up from germline, CDR1 is SGHTA and CDR2 is FQGTGA. The CDR3 has 16 residues. CDR3 coding DNA: TGTGCCAGCAGCGAGTCGGACGGATTCTCTTCCTACGAGCAGTACTTC. This encodes CASSESDGFSSYEQYF.

The sample holds many counts of this clonotype. V usage is TRBV27 and J usage is TRBJ2-7, with a possible D match to TRBD2 (7 bases). Trimming pared 8 bases from V and 4 bases from J, leaving 21 bases between. This CDR3 is 15 amino acids long. Germline assignment: CDR1 MNHEY and CDR2 SMNVEV (reference sequence). The CDR3 nucleotides read TGTGCCAGCGGCCCCTACAGGGAGGGGGTATACGAGCAGTACTTC. Translated: CASGPYREGVYEQYF.